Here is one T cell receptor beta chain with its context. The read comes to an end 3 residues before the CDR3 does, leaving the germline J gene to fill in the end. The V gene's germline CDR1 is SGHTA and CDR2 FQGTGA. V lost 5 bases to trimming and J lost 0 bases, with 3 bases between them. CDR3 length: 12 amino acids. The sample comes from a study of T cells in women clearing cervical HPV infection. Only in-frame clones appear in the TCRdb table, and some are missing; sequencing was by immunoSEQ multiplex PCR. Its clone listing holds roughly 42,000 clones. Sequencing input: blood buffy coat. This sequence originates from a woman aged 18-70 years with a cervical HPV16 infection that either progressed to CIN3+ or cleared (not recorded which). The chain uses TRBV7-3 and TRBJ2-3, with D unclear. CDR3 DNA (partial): TGTGCCAGCAGCACTAGCACAGATACG. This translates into CASSTSTDT. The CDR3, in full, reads CASSTSTDTQYF.